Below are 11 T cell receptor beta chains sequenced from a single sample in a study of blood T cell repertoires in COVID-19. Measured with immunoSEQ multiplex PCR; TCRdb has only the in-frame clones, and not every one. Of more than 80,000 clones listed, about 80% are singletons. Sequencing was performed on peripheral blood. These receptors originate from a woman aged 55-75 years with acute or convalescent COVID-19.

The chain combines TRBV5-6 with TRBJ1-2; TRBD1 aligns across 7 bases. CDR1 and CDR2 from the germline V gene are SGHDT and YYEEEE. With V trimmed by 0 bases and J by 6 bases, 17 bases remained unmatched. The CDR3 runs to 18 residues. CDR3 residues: CASSLVLLNQQGQNGYTF. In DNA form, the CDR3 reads TGTGCCAGCAGCTTGGTTCTTCTTAATCAACAGGGACAGAATGGCTACACCTTC.

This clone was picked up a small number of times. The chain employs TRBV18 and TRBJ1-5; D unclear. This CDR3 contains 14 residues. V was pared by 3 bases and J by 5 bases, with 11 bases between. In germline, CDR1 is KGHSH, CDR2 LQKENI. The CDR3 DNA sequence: TGTGCCAGCTCACCGGAGAGGGCAGATCAGCCCCAGCATTTT. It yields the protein CASSPERADQPQHF.

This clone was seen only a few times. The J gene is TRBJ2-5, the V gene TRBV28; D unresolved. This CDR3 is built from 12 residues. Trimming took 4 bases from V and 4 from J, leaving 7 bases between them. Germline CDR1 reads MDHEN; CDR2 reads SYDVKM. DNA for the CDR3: TGTGCCAGCAGTTCTCGGGTAGAGACCCAGTACTTC. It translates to CASSSRVETQYF.

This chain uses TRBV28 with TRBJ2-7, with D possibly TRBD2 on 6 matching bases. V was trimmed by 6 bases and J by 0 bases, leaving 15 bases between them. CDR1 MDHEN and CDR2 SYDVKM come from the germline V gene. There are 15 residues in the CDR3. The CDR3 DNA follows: TGTGCCAGCAGCGGGACTGGGGTGAGCTCCTACGAGCAGTACTTC. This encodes CASSGTGVSSYEQYF. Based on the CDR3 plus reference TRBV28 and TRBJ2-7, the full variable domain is DVKVTQSSRYLVKRTGEKVFLECVQDMDHENMFWYRQDPGLGLRLIYFSYDVKMKEKGDIPEGYSVSREKKERFSLILESASTNQTSMYLCASSGTGVSSYEQYFGPGTRLTVT.

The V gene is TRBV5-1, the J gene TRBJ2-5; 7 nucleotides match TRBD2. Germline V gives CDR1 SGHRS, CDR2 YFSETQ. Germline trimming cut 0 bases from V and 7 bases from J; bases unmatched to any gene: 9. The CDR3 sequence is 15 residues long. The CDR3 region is CASSLAVSGGSTQYF. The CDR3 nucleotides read TGCGCCAGCAGCTTGGCCGTATCGGGGGGTTCGACCCAGTACTTC.

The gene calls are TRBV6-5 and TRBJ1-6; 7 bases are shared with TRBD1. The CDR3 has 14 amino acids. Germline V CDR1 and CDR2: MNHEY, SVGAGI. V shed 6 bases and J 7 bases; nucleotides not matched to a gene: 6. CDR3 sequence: CASRRQGGNSPLHF. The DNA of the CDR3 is TGTGCCAGCAGAAGACAGGGTGGGAATTCACCCCTCCACTTT.

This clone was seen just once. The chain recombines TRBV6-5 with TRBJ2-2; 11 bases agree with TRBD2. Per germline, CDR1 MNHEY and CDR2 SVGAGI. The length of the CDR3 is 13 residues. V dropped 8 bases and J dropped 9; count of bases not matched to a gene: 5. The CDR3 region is CASGLAGGWELFF. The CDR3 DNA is TGTGCCAGCGGTCTAGCGGGGGGTTGGGAGCTGTTTTTT.

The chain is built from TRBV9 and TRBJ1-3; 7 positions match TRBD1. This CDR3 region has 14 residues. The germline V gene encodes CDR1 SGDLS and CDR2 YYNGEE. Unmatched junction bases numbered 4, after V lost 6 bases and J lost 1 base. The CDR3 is CASTTGSSGNTIYF. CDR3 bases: TGTGCCAGCACGACAGGGTCTTCTGGAAACACCATATATTTT.

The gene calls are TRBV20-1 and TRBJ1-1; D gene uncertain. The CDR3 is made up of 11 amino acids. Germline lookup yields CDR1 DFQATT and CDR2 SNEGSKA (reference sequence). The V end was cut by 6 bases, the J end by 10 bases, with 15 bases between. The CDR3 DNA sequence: TGCAGTGCCACTCTCCTCAAGCGAGCTTTCTTT. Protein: CSATLLKRAFF.

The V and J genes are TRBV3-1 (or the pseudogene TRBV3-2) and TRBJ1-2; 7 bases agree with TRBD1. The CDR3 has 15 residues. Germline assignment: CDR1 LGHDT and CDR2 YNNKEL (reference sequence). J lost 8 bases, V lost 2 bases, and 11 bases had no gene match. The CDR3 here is CASSQSTGEAGGYTF. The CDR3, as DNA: TGTGCCAGCAGCCAATCTACAGGGGAGGCAGGCGGCTACACCTTC.

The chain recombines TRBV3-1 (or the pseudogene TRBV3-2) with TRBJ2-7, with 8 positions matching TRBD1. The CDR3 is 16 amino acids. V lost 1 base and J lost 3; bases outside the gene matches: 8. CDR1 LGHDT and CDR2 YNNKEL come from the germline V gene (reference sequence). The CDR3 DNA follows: TGTGCCAGCAGCCAAGTTCTCGGGACAGGCAACTACGAGCAGTACTTC. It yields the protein CASSQVLGTGNYEQYF.